This passage covers 22 T cell receptor beta chains from one sample sequenced in a study of PD-1 blockade in classical Hodgkin lymphoma. Autologous stem cell transplantation was followed by relapse in every patient, and brentuximab vedotin exposure varied. Magnetic negative selection of thawed PBMCs was the method by which CD4+ T cells were purified. Repertoires were generated with immunoSEQ multiplex PCR, while TCRdb's copy carries only in-frame clones and drops some. This sample has approximately 9,800 clones, with about 70% found just once. The specimen was CD4+ T cells from blood, collected at baseline. These receptors were collected from a human donor with classical Hodgkin lymphoma.

The genes are TRBV2 and TRBJ2-2; D gene ambiguous. This CDR3 is built from 16 residues. The germline V gene has CDR1 SNHLY and CDR2 FYNNEI. Deletions cut 2 bases from V and 5 bases from J, with 15 bases between. Here the CDR3 DNA reads TGTGCCAGCAGTGAAAGGCAGAGAACTAATACCGGGGAGCTGTTTTTT. Amino acids: CASSERQRTNTGELFF.

This clone has only a few counts. This rearrangement joins TRBV2 to TRBJ1-1; no firm D call. V lost 0 bases and J 4 bases, leaving 9 bases between the germline ends. Germline V gene lookup returns CDR1 SNHLY and CDR2 FYNNEI. The CDR3 consists of 14 residues. The chain's CDR3 is CASSEAYVSTEAFF. For the CDR3, the DNA is TGTGCCAGCAGTGAAGCCTACGTTAGCACTGAAGCTTTCTTT.

This rearrangement joins TRBV28 to TRBJ2-1; 9 nucleotides match TRBD2. The V segment lost 7 bases and the J segment 0 bases; nucleotides outside the gene matches: 10. The CDR3 consists of 17 residues. CDR1 and CDR2 (germline): MDHEN, SYDVKM. The CDR3 nucleotides are TGTGCCAGCACATCTAGCGGGGAACCAAGCTCCTACAATGAGCAGTTCTTC. Translation: CASTSSGEPSSYNEQFF.

This clone was counted once. The chain joins TRBV28 to TRBJ2-1; TRBD2 matches at 13 bases. V was clipped by 6 bases and J by 8 bases; unmatched bases: 4. From germline, CDR1 is MDHEN and CDR2 SYDVKM. The CDR3 spans 14 residues. The CDR3 DNA is TGTGCCAGCAGCCGGACTAGCGGGAGCGATGAGCAGTTCTTC. Translated, it gives CASSRTSGSDEQFF.

The CDR3 loop reads CASSSPGGGQDGDEQFF. CDR3 coding DNA: TGTGCCAGCAGCTCCCCCGGCGGTGGACAGGATGGGGATGAGCAGTTCTTC. V and J are TRBV13 and TRBJ2-1, with 7 nucleotides matching TRBD1. Germline CDR1 is PRHDT and CDR2 is FYEKMQ (reference sequence). V lost 4 bases, J lost 8 bases, and 17 bases stayed unmatched. CDR3 length: 17 residues.

The chain joins TRBV6-5 to TRBJ1-2; no definite D call. Trimming took off 2 bases at V and 0 bases at J, with 1 base between the two ends. Germline V lookup: CDR1 MNHEY, CDR2 SVGAGI. This CDR3 comprises 12 residues. The CDR3 region is CASSYTNYGYTF. The CDR3 nucleotides read TGTGCCAGCAGTTACACTAACTATGGCTACACCTTC.

The chain uses TRBV5-8 and TRBJ2-5; TRBD1 matches 10 bases. V lost 5 bases, J lost 5 bases, and 12 bases stayed unmatched. The CDR3 runs 16 residues. CDR1 is SGHTS and CDR2 is YDEGEE in the germline V gene. Here the CDR3 DNA reads TGTGCCAGCAGGGGCAGGACAGGGGGAGCGTATGAGACCCAGTACTTC. Amino acid sequence: CASRGRTGGAYETQYF.

The chain is built from TRBV7-9 and TRBJ1-4, with D unclear. The ends were cut back, 5 bases at V and 8 bases at J, with 21 bases in the middle. From germline, CDR1 is SEHNR and CDR2 FQNEAQ (reference sequence). The CDR3 loop spans 16 amino acids. The CDR3, as DNA: TGTGCCAGCAGCCCCGCCGGATTTAGGGAAAACGAAAAACTGTTTTTT. Protein sequence: CASSPAGFRENEKLFF.

The table lists this clone with a few counts. The gene calls are TRBV18 and TRBJ1-1, with a weak D call TRBD1 (5 bases). Germline CDR1 is KGHSH and CDR2 is LQKENI. CDR3 length: 14 amino acids. V lost 9 bases and J lost 3, with 17 bases in between. The CDR3 region is CASQRGRGDTEAFF. The CDR3 region has the DNA TGTGCCAGTCAGCGGGGTAGGGGAGACACTGAAGCTTTCTTT.

The chain uses TRBV7-8 and TRBJ2-1; D possibly uses TRBD1 or TRBD2 (5 bases each). Trimming pared 4 bases from V and 4 bases from J, leaving 20 bases between. CDR1 SGHVS and CDR2 FQNEAQ come from the germline V gene. The CDR3 covers 17 residues. DNA for the CDR3: TGTGCCAGCAGCTCAGGGAACGGGGCGTCGCCGTACAATGAGCAGTTCTTC. Protein product: CASSSGNGASPYNEQFF.

This sequence joins TRBV15 and TRBJ2-1, with 13 positions matching TRBD2. Trimming at V came to 8 bases and at J to 6 bases, leaving 16 bases not matched to a gene. This CDR3 comprises 18 residues. Germline V gene lookup returns CDR1 LNHNV and CDR2 YYDKDF (reference sequence). The CDR3 loop reads CATQHRGTSGIRGNEQFF. The CDR3, as DNA: TGTGCCACCCAACACAGAGGGACTAGCGGGATAAGGGGCAATGAGCAGTTCTTC. The variable domain in full, completed from reference TRBV15 and TRBJ2-1, reads DAMVIQNPRYQVTQFGKPVTLSCSQTLNHNVMYWYQQKSSQAPKLLFHYYDKDFNNEADTPDNFQSRRPNTSFCFLDIRSPGLGDTAMYLCATQHRGTSGIRGNEQFFGPGTRLTVL.

The chain has TRBV7-2 and TRBJ2-3; 11 bases are shared with TRBD2. Germline-derived CDR1 and CDR2 are SGHTA and FQGNSA. The CDR3 totals 17 residues. With 5 bases clipped from V and 5 bases from J, the junction kept 12 bases outside the gene matches. The CDR3 nucleotides read TGTGCCAGCAGCACGCCCTCTAGCGGGAGGAAGGGAGATACGCAGTATTTT. It yields the protein CASSTPSSGRKGDTQYF.

V usage is TRBV11-3 and J usage is TRBJ1-1; tentative D call: TRBD1 (5 bases). V was shortened by 2 bases and J by 4 bases, with 8 bases between the two germline ends. The length of the CDR3 is 13 residues. Germline loops: CDR1 SGHNT, CDR2 YENEEA. The CDR3 is CASSLRRGTEAFF. Here the CDR3 DNA reads TGTGCCAGCAGCTTAAGAAGGGGCACTGAAGCTTTCTTT. Based on the CDR3 plus reference TRBV11-3 and TRBJ1-1, the full variable domain is EAGVVQSPRYKIIEKKQPVAFWCNPISGHNTLYWYLQNLGQGPELLIRYENEEAVDDSQLPKDRFSAERLKGVDSTLKIQPAELGDSAVYLCASSLRRGTEAFFGQGTRLTVV.

The chain joins TRBV7-9 to TRBJ1-2; 10 nucleotides match TRBD1. Germline lookup yields CDR1 SEHNR and CDR2 FQNEAQ (reference sequence). The CDR3 contains 15 residues. V lost 6 bases and J lost 5; bases outside the gene matches: 9. The CDR3 bases are TGTGCCAGCAGGTTGACAGGGGGCGAAGGATATGGCTACACCTTC. As protein: CASRLTGGEGYGYTF.

This chain links TRBV9 with TRBJ1-2, with TRBD1 identical over 7 bases. From germline, CDR1 is SGDLS and CDR2 YYNGEE. V gave up 6 bases and J gave up 0 bases; unmatched junction bases: 5. CDR3 size: 14 residues. In nucleotides, the CDR3 is TGTGCCAGCACCACGGGACAGACTAACTATGGCTACACCTTC. Translating it yields CASTTGQTNYGYTF.

The gene calls are TRBV14 and TRBJ2-1; D may be TRBD2 (7 bases). The germline V and J ends were trimmed by 1 base and 1 base, with 14 bases remaining between them. CDR3 length: 17 residues. Germline-derived CDR1 and CDR2 are SGHDN and FVKESK. The CDR3 loop reads CASSQGGAGTSYNEQFF. The DNA of the CDR3 is TGTGCCAGCAGCCAAGGAGGAGCGGGGACATCCTACAATGAGCAGTTCTTC.

The rearrangement joins TRBV2 to TRBJ1-1; unclear D gene. The germline CDR1 and CDR2 sequences are SNHLY and FYNNEI. Trimming pared 1 base from V and 2 bases from J, leaving 5 bases between. The CDR3 is made up of 13 amino acids. CDR3 amino acids: CASSEDRNTEAFF. CDR3 sequence (DNA): TGTGCCAGCAGTGAAGACAGAAACACTGAAGCTTTCTTT.

This chain uses TRBV30 with TRBJ1-5, with D hard to call. V dropped 0 bases and J dropped 9 bases, with 9 bases sitting between them. Germline lookup yields CDR1 GTSNPN and CDR2 SVGIG (reference sequence). CDR3 length: 12 residues. The CDR3 protein is CAWSVAGGPQHF. The CDR3 DNA follows: TGTGCCTGGAGTGTGGCGGGAGGGCCCCAGCATTTT.

CDR3 in amino acids: CASSRGQENTGELFF. DNA of the CDR3: TGTGCCAGCAGCCGTGGACAGGAGAACACCGGGGAGCTGTTTTTT. This chain links TRBV4-2 with TRBJ2-2; the match to TRBD1 covers 7 bases. CDR3 size: 15 residues. The V gene's germline CDR1 is LGHNA and CDR2 YNFKEQ. The V and J ends lost 4 bases and 1 base, in that order; junction bases with no gene match: 3.

On this clone: An end of the junction does not agree with germline; a read error may underlie this. The chain couples TRBV5-3 to TRBJ1-2; 9 positions agree with TRBD1. TRBV5-3 is classed as an ORF, of uncertain function. The length of the CDR3 is 13 residues. CDR3 bases: TGTGCCAGCAGCTTCGGGACAGGGAATGGCTACACCTTC. As protein: CASSFGTGNGYTF.

This clone was observed a single time. The chain is built from TRBV6-5 and TRBJ2-7; 9 nucleotides line up with TRBD1. Germline V gives CDR1 MNHEY, CDR2 SVGAGI. This CDR3 is 14 amino acids long. V gave up 3 bases and J gave up 3 bases; unmatched junction bases: 3. In DNA form, the CDR3 reads TGTGCCAGCAGTTATGCGGACAGGGGCTACGAGCAGTACTTC. Translating gives CASSYADRGYEQYF.

This chain uses TRBV5-1 with TRBJ2-1; TRBD2 aligns across 10 bases. The CDR3 runs to 14 residues. V gave up 4 bases and J gave up 9 bases; unmatched junction bases: 7. Germline values: CDR1 SGHRS, CDR2 YFSETQ. The CDR3 DNA reads as TGCGCCAGCAGCAGAGCGGGAGGGGAGGTTGAGCAGTTCTTC. Its translation: CASSRAGGEVEQFF. Full variable domain (missing parts from reference TRBV5-1 and TRBJ2-1): KAGVTQTPRYLIKTRGQQVTLSCSPISGHRSVSWYQQTPGQGLQFLFEYFSETQRNKGNFPGRFSGRQFSNSRSEMNVSTLELGDSALYLCASSRAGGEVEQFFGPGTRLTVL.